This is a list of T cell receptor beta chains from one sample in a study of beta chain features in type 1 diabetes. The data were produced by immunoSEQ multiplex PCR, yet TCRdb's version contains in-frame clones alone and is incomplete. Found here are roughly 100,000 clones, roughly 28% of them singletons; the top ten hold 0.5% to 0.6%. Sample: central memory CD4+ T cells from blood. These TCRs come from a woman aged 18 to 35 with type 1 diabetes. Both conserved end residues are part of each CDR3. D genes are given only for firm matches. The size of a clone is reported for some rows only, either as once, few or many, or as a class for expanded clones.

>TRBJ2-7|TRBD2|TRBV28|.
CASTASGSSYEQYF
TGTGCCAGCACCGCTAGCGGAAGCTCCTACGAGCAGTACTTC
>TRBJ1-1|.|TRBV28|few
CASSSTRSPMNTEAFF
TGTGCCAGCAGTTCCACCCGATCACCTATGAACACTGAAGCTTTCTTT
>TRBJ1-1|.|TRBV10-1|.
CASLPAGGWNTEAFF
TGCGCCAGCCTTCCTGCTGGGGGCTGGAACACTGAAGCTTTCTTT
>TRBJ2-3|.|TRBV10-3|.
CAISASDSDTQYF
TGTGCCATCTCGGCTAGCGATTCAGATACGCAGTATTTT
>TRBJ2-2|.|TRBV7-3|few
CASSFYGTGELFF
TGTGCCAGCAGCTTCTACGGCACCGGGGAGCTGTTTTTT
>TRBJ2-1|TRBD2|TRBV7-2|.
CASSLQPGLAVINEQFF
TGTGCCAGCAGCTTACAACCCGGACTAGCGGTGATCAATGAGCAGTTCTTC
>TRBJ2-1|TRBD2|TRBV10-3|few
CAISDRGSGSYEQFF
TGTGCCATCAGTGATCGGGGTAGCGGGAGTTATGAGCAGTTCTTC
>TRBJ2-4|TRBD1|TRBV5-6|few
CASSSYTGTGGNIQYF
TGTGCCAGCAGCTCTTACACCGGGACAGGGGGTAACATTCAGTACTTC
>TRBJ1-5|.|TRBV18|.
CASSRYHSSPNQPQHF
TGTGCCAGCTCACGCTATCACAGCTCTCCGAATCAGCCCCAGCATTTT
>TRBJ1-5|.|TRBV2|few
CASSGRTDYSNQPQHF
TGTGCCAGCAGTGGTAGAACAGACTATAGCAATCAGCCCCAGCATTTT
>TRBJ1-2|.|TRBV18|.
CASSHGADYGYTF
TGTGCCAGCTCACATGGGGCGGACTATGGCTACACCTTC
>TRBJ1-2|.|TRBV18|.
CASSPRKTGDDGYTF
TGTGCCAGCTCACCAAGAAAAACGGGGGATGATGGCTACACCTTC
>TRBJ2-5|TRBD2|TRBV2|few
CASSDITAGKQKTQYF
TGTGCCAGCAGTGATATTACAGCGGGAAAGCAAAAGACCCAGTACTTC
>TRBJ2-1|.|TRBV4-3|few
CASSQASSGLQGYNEQFF
TGCGCCAGCAGCCAAGCCTCTAGCGGCCTTCAGGGGTACAATGAGCAGTTCTTC
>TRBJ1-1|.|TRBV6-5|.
CASSSETGLNTEAFF
TGTGCCAGCAGTTCAGAGACAGGACTGAACACTGAAGCTTTCTTT